The 15 T cell receptor beta chains given below trace back to one sample, sequenced in a study of T cell repertoires in cytomegalovirus infection. Antigens for these TCRs are unknown. TCRdb reprocessed the reads via MiXCR and lists one record per CDR3 protein. The repertoire includes just under 500,000 distinct CDR3 sequences, 25% to 35% of them detected once, and roughly a sixth sits in the top ten. The input for sequencing was cultured PBMCs, taken from culture after CMV antigen stimulation. Receptor source: a human donor in good health (CMV status not recorded). Some clones in this sample may be carry-over from other donors' samples.

In this sample, this clonotype turned up a few times. J is TRBJ2-3 and V is TRBV29-1; D is perhaps TRBD2 (5 bases). With 7 bases removed from V and 3 bases from J, the gap between germline ends came to 11 bases. Per the germline V gene, CDR1 is SQVTM and CDR2 is ANQGSEA. This CDR3 contains 12 residues. The CDR3: CSDLGRTDTQYF. The CDR3 DNA reads as TGCAGCGACCTAGGGAGAACAGATACGCAGTATTTT.

CDR3 residues: CASSYRTGAQHF. CDR3 bases: TGTGCCAGCAGTTACCGGACAGGGGCCCAGCATTTT. The V call is TRBV6-2 or TRBV6-3, the J call TRBJ1-5, with 9 bases identical to TRBD1. This CDR3 has 12 residues. Germline V gene lookup returns CDR1 MNHEY and CDR2 SVGEGT. Germline trimming cut 2 bases from V and 11 bases from J; bases unmatched to any gene: 1.

In this sample, this clonotype turned up a few times. The V call is TRBV7-9, the J call TRBJ2-7; tentatively, D is TRBD2 (6 bases). Trimming removed 5 bases at V and 11 bases at J, with 19 bases between. CDR3 length: 13 amino acids. CDR1 is SEHNR and CDR2 is FQNEAQ in the germline V gene (reference sequence). The CDR3 loop is CASSADTLAFEYV. The CDR3 DNA follows: TGTGCCAGCAGCGCGGACACACTAGCTTTCGAGTACGTC.

The CDR3 coding sequence is TGTGCCAGCAGCTCGCCGGGGGGGCGGAGTGCTTATGGCTACACCTTC. Protein sequence: CASSSPGGRSAYGYTF. V and J are TRBV11-1 and TRBJ1-2, with D possibly TRBD1 on 6 matching bases. V shed 4 bases and J shed 5 bases, with 20 bases lying between them. Germline lookup yields CDR1 SGHAT and CDR2 FQDESV (reference sequence). This CDR3 contains 16 residues.

This clonotype was detected only a few times. The chain combines TRBV28 with TRBJ2-7, with unresolved D. CDR3 length: 14 residues. Between the trimmed V and J ends, which lost 7 bases and 5 bases, there was a span of 18 bases. CDR1 and CDR2 (germline): MDHEN, SYDVKM. CDR3 nucleotides: TGTGCCAGCACCACGGCCAGCCCTAACCACGAGCAGTACTTC. This encodes CASTTASPNHEQYF. The full variable domain, with the rest looked up from reference TRBV28 and TRBJ2-7, is DVKVTQSSRYLVKRTGEKVFLECVQDMDHENMFWYRQDPGLGLRLIYFSYDVKMKEKGDIPEGYSVSREKKERFSLILESASTNQTSMYLCASTTASPNHEQYFGPGTRLTVT.

This chain uses TRBV20-1 with TRBJ2-6; D possibly corresponds to TRBD1 (6 bases). The CDR3 is 15 residues long. Germline lookup yields CDR1 DFQATT and CDR2 SNEGSKA (reference sequence). V was pared by 5 bases and J by 0 bases, with 11 bases between. CDR3 protein: CSAPVGGSGANVLTF. The CDR3 coding sequence is TGCAGTGCTCCGGTAGGGGGCTCTGGGGCCAACGTCCTGACTTTC.

The chain is built from TRBV7-6 and TRBJ2-1; the match to TRBD2 covers 8 bases. Germline loops: CDR1 SGHVS, CDR2 FNYEAQ. The CDR3 contains 15 residues. With 5 bases clipped from V and 7 bases from J, the junction kept 10 bases outside the gene matches. CDR3 in DNA: TGTGCCAGCAGCCTCCCAAGCGGGAGATTGAATGAGCAGTTCTTC. This translates into CASSLPSGRLNEQFF.

For this clonotype: Since a much larger clone is just one base distant, this may be a read error. The chain combines TRBV7-2 with TRBJ2-7, with TRBD2 identical over 8 bases. Trimming removed 1 base from V and 5 bases from J; junction bases left unmatched: 7. Germline V CDR1 and CDR2: SGHTA, FQGNSA. This CDR3 is built from 15 residues. CDR3 nucleotide sequence: TGTGCCAGCAGCTTAGGTGCGGGAGGAGGCAACGAGCAGTACTTC. Its protein is CASSLGAGGGNEQYF.

The J gene is TRBJ1-2, the V gene TRBV7-9; 8 nucleotides align to TRBD1. The V gene's germline CDR1 is SEHNR and CDR2 FQNEAQ (reference sequence). V lost 5 bases to trimming and J lost 3 bases; unmatched junction nucleotides: 8. The CDR3 spans 15 residues. The CDR3 loop reads CASSLPGGSDYGYTF. The CDR3 nucleotides are TGTGCCAGCAGCCTTCCAGGGGGCTCGGACTATGGCTACACCTTC.

The chain is built from TRBV29-1 and TRBJ2-4, with D hard to call. With 4 bases removed from V and 1 base from J, the gap between germline ends came to 14 bases. The germline gives CDR1 SQVTM, CDR2 ANQGSEA. This CDR3 is 15 amino acids long. CDR3 sequence: CSVVSPLGAKNIQYF. In DNA, the CDR3 is TGCAGCGTTGTTAGTCCCTTAGGGGCCAAAAACATTCAGTACTTC.

V gene TRBV7-2 combines with J gene TRBJ2-1, with 7 bases fitting TRBD2. Germline CDR1 reads SGHTA; CDR2 reads FQGNSA. CDR3 length: 15 residues. After removal of 2 bases from V and 4 bases from J, the junction contained 5 bases not matched to a gene. The CDR3 DNA sequence: TGTGCCAGCAGCTTATCGGGAGGCACTTACAATGAGCAGTTCTTC. Its translation is CASSLSGGTYNEQFF.

The chain has TRBV7-2 and TRBJ1-5; D ambiguous. Germline V gene lookup returns CDR1 SGHTA and CDR2 FQGNSA. V lost 5 bases and J 3 bases, leaving 8 bases between the germline ends. The length of the CDR3 is 13 residues. CDR3 in DNA: TGTGCCAGCAGCATAAGGAACAATCAGCCCCAGCATTTT. Translated: CASSIRNNQPQHF.

This clonotype was detected ten times or more. This sequence joins TRBV7-2 and TRBJ1-5, with D uncertain. Trimming pared 1 base from V and 1 base from J, leaving 8 bases between. Germline loops: CDR1 SGHTA, CDR2 FQGNSA. This CDR3 comprises 15 residues. This CDR3 is CASSLVAGSNQPQHF. The CDR3 DNA is TGTGCCAGCAGCTTAGTGGCGGGCAGCAATCAGCCCCAGCATTTT.

This clonotype was detected only a few times. The chain combines TRBV7-2 with TRBJ2-3; 11 nucleotides align to TRBD1. V gave up 5 bases and J gave up 4 bases; unmatched junction bases: 5. Germline values: CDR1 SGHTA, CDR2 FQGNSA. The CDR3 spans 15 residues. The CDR3 here is CASSPDRGRADTQYF. In DNA form, the CDR3 reads TGTGCCAGCAGCCCGGACAGGGGGCGCGCAGATACGCAGTATTTT.

This clonotype was detected only a few times. The J gene is TRBJ2-3, the V gene TRBV11-2, with no clear D. Germline lookup yields CDR1 SGHAT and CDR2 FQNNGV. Trimming removed 5 bases at V and 5 bases at J, with 11 bases between. The CDR3 length is 13 residues. The CDR3 coding sequence is TGTGCCAGCAGCCCCTCCCCAGTAGATACGCAGTATTTT. Amino acids: CASSPSPVDTQYF. Supplemented by reference TRBV11-2 and TRBJ2-3, the full variable domain reads EAGVAQSPRYKIIEKRQSVAFWCNPISGHATLYWYQQILGQGPKLLIQFQNNGVVDDSQLPKDRFSAERLKGVDSTLKIQPAKLEDSAVYLCASSPSPVDTQYFGPGTRLTVL.